The 9 T cell receptor beta chains presented below share a single source sample, sequenced in a study of control samples from healthy donors and cancer patients. Sequenced by immunoSEQ multiplex PCR; TCRdb stores in-frame clones only, minus some. The profile shows about 98,000 clones, 70% to 80% of them singletons. The sequenced sample consisted of blood. These receptors were obtained from a woman in her thirties in good health.

The chain recombines TRBV2 with TRBJ2-1, with 9 bases lining up with TRBD1. The CDR3 length is 14 residues. In germline, CDR1 is SNHLY, CDR2 FYNNEI. With 8 bases clipped from V and 6 bases from J, the junction kept 8 bases outside the gene matches. The CDR3, as DNA: TGTGCCAGCGAAACAGGGGGCGCCGGCAATGAGCAGTTCTTC. Protein product: CASETGGAGNEQFF.

V gene TRBV9 combines with J gene TRBJ2-4, with D perhaps TRBD2 (5 bases). Trimming removed 2 bases from V and 0 bases from J, with 12 bases in between. This CDR3 has 16 residues. From germline, CDR1 is SGDLS and CDR2 YYNGEE. The CDR3 protein is CASSVLKRLAKNIQYF. Here the CDR3 DNA reads TGTGCCAGCAGCGTTTTAAAGCGGCTAGCCAAAAACATTCAGTACTTC. Looking up the rest from reference TRBV9 and TRBJ2-4 gives the full variable domain: DSGVTQTPKHLITATGQRVTLRCSPRSGDLSVYWYQQSLDQGLQFLIQYYNGEERAKGNILERFSAQQFPDLHSELNLSSLELGDSALYFCASSVLKRLAKNIQYFGAGTRLSVL.

As DNA, the CDR3 is TGTGCCAGCAGCTCCCCGGGTCCCGGAACAGATACGCAGTATTTT. Translating gives CASSSPGPGTDTQYF. V gene TRBV6-5 combines with J gene TRBJ2-3; D not resolved. The V end was cut by 6 bases, the J end by 3 bases, with 16 bases between. CDR3 length equals 15 residues. CDR1 MNHEY and CDR2 SVGAGI come from the germline V gene.

V gene TRBV11-2 combines with J gene TRBJ2-3; a weak D match, TRBD1 (6 bases). Germline CDR1 SGHAT, CDR2 FQNNGV. Trimming left V 6 bases short and J 2 bases short, with 15 bases between. The CDR3 consists of 15 residues. The CDR3 reads CASSLLQGFTDTQYF. The CDR3 region has the DNA TGTGCCAGCAGTTTGTTGCAGGGGTTCACAGATACGCAGTATTTT.

The genes are TRBV6-4 and TRBJ1-3, with a possible D match to TRBD1 (5 bases). CDR1 MRHNA and CDR2 SNTAGT come from the germline V gene. Trimming stripped 2 bases from V and 0 bases from J, with 11 bases between. CDR3 length: 16 residues. CDR3 DNA sequence: TGTGCCAGCAGTGACGGGGCCAGGACCTCTGGAAACACCATATATTTT. Its translation: CASSDGARTSGNTIYF.

CDR3: CASSYPGKTQYF. As DNA, the CDR3 is TGTGCCAGCAGTTACCCAGGGAAGACCCAGTACTTC. J is TRBJ2-5 and V is TRBV6-6; tentatively, D is TRBD1 (5 bases). Germline V lookup: CDR1 MNHNY, CDR2 SVGAGI (reference sequence). This CDR3 is 12 amino acids long. V was cut by 2 bases and J by 6 bases, with 7 bases left in between.

The chain links TRBV6-5 to TRBJ1-1; TRBD1 is a possible D gene (5 bases). CDR1 and CDR2 (germline): MNHEY, SVGAGI. V lost 7 bases and J lost 2, with 14 bases in between. This CDR3 region has 14 residues. CDR3 coding DNA: TGTGCCAGCATTCGGGGCCTGCTTAACACTGAAGCTTTCTTT. Translating it yields CASIRGLLNTEAFF.

The V and J genes are TRBV30 and TRBJ2-2; no reliable D call. Germline CDR1 and CDR2: GTSNPN and SVGIG (reference sequence). CDR3 length: 12 amino acids. V gave up 2 bases and J gave up 6 bases, with 7 bases separating them. In DNA form, the CDR3 reads TGTGCCTGGAGTAACCCCCCCGGGGAGCTGTTTTTT. Its protein product is CAWSNPPGELFF.

The sample holds one count of this clone. CDR3: CAWSPDKGEQYF. CDR3 nucleotide sequence: TGTGCCTGGAGTCCTGACAAAGGCGAGCAGTACTTC. The rearrangement joins TRBV30 to TRBJ2-7; D gene unclear. The CDR3 loop spans 12 amino acids. The V end lost 2 bases, the J end lost 6 bases, and 11 bases lay between the germline ends. CDR1 GTSNPN and CDR2 SVGIG come from the germline V gene (reference sequence).